The 30 T cell receptor beta chains in this list originate from one sample, sequenced in a study of T cells in Graves' hyperthyroidism and ophthalmopathy (dated by TCRdb to between 2018 and 2020). The method was multiplex PCR. TCRdb records Illumina HiSeq 2000 as the sequencer. The TCR beta CDR3 regions were amplified from the RNA transcripts. The first round of RT-PCR for the TCR CDR3 was performed with the HTBI primer set and the Qiagen OneStep RT-PCR kit. TCRdb reworked the public reads: Q25 trimming with fastp, MiXCR clone assembly, productive beta chains retained. CDR3 protein sequences are deduplicated, and each keeps its most common genes and DNA. The sample table lists more than 250,000 distinct CDR3 sequences, roughly 15% of them with a count of one. Of the sample, around 31% falls within the top ten clones. Sequenced input: blood. Receptors originate from a woman aged 50 to 65 with Graves' hyperthyroidism that later progressed to Graves' ophthalmopathy.

This clonotype was seen repeatedly, ten times or more. The V call is TRBV28, the J call TRBJ1-2; tentatively, D is TRBD1 (5 bases). The CDR3 totals 14 residues. Trimming took off 5 bases at V and 4 bases at J, with 14 bases between the two ends. The germline V gene encodes CDR1 MDHEN and CDR2 SYDVKM. The CDR3 bases are TGTGCCAGCAGTCCTCGGACACGGATCTATGGCTACACCTTC. Amino acids: CASSPRTRIYGYTF.

This clonotype was found many times. The genes are TRBV6-1 and TRBJ2-5, with D tentatively TRBD1 or TRBD2 (5 bases each). This CDR3 spans 15 amino acids. The V gene lost 2 bases and the J gene lost 5 bases, with 15 bases spanning the gap. Germline CDR1 MNHNS, CDR2 SASEGT. The CDR3 sequence: CASSEIYEGSETQYF. CDR3 nucleotides: TGTGCCAGCAGTGAAATTTATGAGGGGAGCGAGACCCAGTACTTC.

This clonotype has at least ten counts. The CDR3 spells CSVRPGTGIEQYF. As DNA, the CDR3 is TGCAGTGTCCGACCTGGGACAGGGATCGAGCAGTACTTC. The chain is built from TRBV20-1 and TRBJ2-7, with TRBD1 identical over 9 bases. Germline CDR1 and CDR2: DFQATT and SNEGSKA (reference sequence). V shed 7 bases, J shed 6 bases, and the junction held 10 bases outside the gene matches. The CDR3 extends over 13 amino acids.

The V and J genes are TRBV9 and TRBJ2-3; 11 nucleotides align to TRBD1. Germline CDR1 SGDLS, CDR2 YYNGEE. The V segment lost 4 bases and the J segment 1 base; nucleotides outside the gene matches: 8. The CDR3 runs 17 residues. The CDR3, as DNA: TGTGCCAGCAGCATAGGCCCGGGACAGGGGGGCACAGATACGCAGTATTTT. Its translation is CASSIGPGQGGTDTQYF.

The rearrangement joins TRBV5-4 to TRBJ2-2; TRBD1 agrees at 7 bases. This CDR3 has 16 amino acids. Germline CDR1 reads SGHNT; CDR2 reads YYREEE (reference sequence). V was clipped by 4 bases and J by 6 bases; unmatched bases: 12. The CDR3 DNA reads as TGTGCCAGCAGCCGCTGGTTAACAGGGGCCCCCGGGGAGCTGTTTTTT. Amino acid sequence: CASSRWLTGAPGELFF.

This clonotype has ten or more counts. The chain couples TRBV15 to TRBJ2-7; D call uncertain. The CDR3 spans 14 residues. V dropped 5 bases and J dropped 0 bases, with 11 bases sitting between them. Germline V gene data show CDR1 as LNHNV and CDR2 as YYDKDF (reference sequence). The CDR3 coding sequence is TGTGCCACCAGCGGTCAGTACGACTCCTACGAGCAGTACTTC. Residues: CATSGQYDSYEQYF.

About this clonotype itself: Since a much larger clone is just one base distant, this may be a read error. The chain is built from TRBV7-9 and TRBJ1-1; D perhaps matches TRBD1 (5 bases). Trimming took off 5 bases at V and 3 bases at J, with 16 bases between the two ends. There are 15 residues in the CDR3. The germline V gene encodes CDR1 SEHNR and CDR2 FQNEAQ (reference sequence). DNA for the CDR3: TGTGCCAGCAGCAGAACTCCCGACAGCGACACTGAAGCTTTCTTT. It specifies CASSRTPDSDTEAFF.

The chain is built from TRBV5-6 and TRBJ2-4; 11 bases map to TRBD2. Per the germline V gene, CDR1 is SGHDT and CDR2 is YYEEEE. The CDR3 is made up of 18 amino acids. V was pared by 0 bases and J by 4 bases, with 9 bases of the junction left unmatched. The CDR3 here is CASSLALRLAGRKNIQYF. The CDR3 nucleotides are TGTGCCAGCAGCTTGGCCCTGAGACTAGCGGGGAGAAAAAACATTCAGTACTTC.

The table lists this clonotype with a few counts. The genes are TRBV10-3 and TRBJ2-3; 9 nucleotides agree with TRBD2. CDR3 size: 14 residues. V shed 5 bases and J 2 bases; nucleotides not matched to a gene: 2. CDR1 is ENHRY, CDR2 SYGVKD, per germline. The CDR3 sequence is CAISLAGDTDTQYF. The CDR3 DNA is TGTGCCATCAGTTTAGCGGGAGACACAGATACGCAGTATTTT.

Concerning this clonotype itself: This could be a read error, since a much larger clone is one nucleotide away. The chain recombines TRBV28 with TRBJ2-7; unclear D gene. The CDR3 spans 10 residues. Trimming left V 8 bases short and J 3 bases short, with 5 bases between. CDR1 MDHEN and CDR2 SYDVKM come from the germline V gene. CDR3: CASGNYEQYF. In DNA, the CDR3 is TGTGCCAGCGGGAACTACGAGCAGTACTTC.

In its sample, this clonotype was seen many times. This chain uses TRBV7-9 with TRBJ2-1; 7 nucleotides match TRBD1. The germline gives CDR1 SEHNR, CDR2 FQNEAQ (reference sequence). V dropped 5 bases and J dropped 4; count of bases not matched to a gene: 5. The CDR3 contains 14 residues. Written as DNA, the CDR3 is TGTGCCAGCAGCCCCCGACAGGGATACAATGAGCAGTTCTTC. Protein sequence: CASSPRQGYNEQFF.

This clonotype showed up many times. The gene calls are TRBV10-1 and TRBJ1-1; maybe TRBD1 (6 bases). The CDR3 consists of 14 residues. From germline, CDR1 is WNHNN and CDR2 SYGVQD (reference sequence). V lost 0 bases, J lost 2 bases, and 7 bases lay in between. The CDR3 sequence: CASSESDRNTEAFF. In DNA form, the CDR3 reads TGCGCCAGCAGTGAGTCGGACAGAAACACTGAAGCTTTCTTT.

The chain has TRBV24-1 and TRBJ2-3; no definite D call. Germline lookup yields CDR1 KGHDR and CDR2 SFDVKD. The CDR3 contains 13 residues. Trimming took off 3 bases at V and 4 bases at J, with 7 bases between the two ends. The CDR3, as DNA: TGTGCCACCAGTGATGGTGGTGCAGATACGCAGTATTTT. It codes for CATSDGGADTQYF.

This chain connects TRBV28 to TRBJ2-1, with 7 bases that match TRBD1. The CDR3 has 13 residues. After removal of 10 bases from V and 3 bases from J, the junction contained 6 bases not matched to a gene. Germline CDR1 MDHEN, CDR2 SYDVKM. The CDR3 spells CATRGLGYNEQFF. CDR3 coding DNA: TGTGCCACTAGGGGGCTCGGCTACAATGAGCAGTTCTTC.

This clonotype was recorded at least ten times. This sequence joins TRBV6-1 and TRBJ2-5; 9 positions match TRBD1. V shed 0 bases and J 1 base; nucleotides not matched to a gene: 9. CDR1 is MNHNS, CDR2 SASEGT, per germline. The CDR3 length is 18 residues. The CDR3 loop reads CASSEAPGTGPIQETQYF. The CDR3 nucleotides are TGTGCCAGCAGTGAAGCGCCCGGGACAGGGCCGATCCAAGAGACCCAGTACTTC.

This clonotype was seen ten or more times. The chain recombines TRBV12-3 or TRBV12-4 with TRBJ2-5; perhaps TRBD2 as D (5 bases). The CDR3 loop spans 13 amino acids. Trimming cost V 6 bases and J 3 bases, with 11 bases left between them. CDR3 sequence: CASRLSGEETQYF. The CDR3 DNA reads TGTGCCAGCAGATTGAGCGGAGAAGAGACCCAGTACTTC.

This clonotype appeared many times. V gene TRBV3-1 combines with J gene TRBJ1-1, with unresolved D. CDR1 is LGHDT, CDR2 YNNKEL, per germline (reference sequence). The V end lost 1 base, the J end lost 5 bases, and 14 bases lay between the germline ends. This CDR3 region has 15 residues. This CDR3 is CASSQGMGEWTEAFF. CDR3 in DNA: TGTGCCAGCAGCCAAGGGATGGGTGAGTGGACTGAAGCTTTCTTT. Full variable domain (missing parts from reference TRBV3-1 and TRBJ1-1): DTAVSQTPKYLVTQMGNDKSIKCEQNLGHDTMYWYKQDSKKFLKIMFSYNNKELIINETVPNRFSPKSPDKAHLNLHINSLELGDSAVYFCASSQGMGEWTEAFFGQGTRLTVV.

The chain employs TRBV11-2 and TRBJ1-2; 7 bases align to TRBD1. The V gene's germline CDR1 is SGHAT and CDR2 FQNNGV. Germline trimming cut 2 bases from V and 8 bases from J; bases unmatched to any gene: 8. CDR3 length: 14 residues. The CDR3 region has the DNA TGTGCCAGCAGCTTACGACAGGGAGCAGGGGGCTACACCTTC. It is translated as CASSLRQGAGGYTF. Full variable domain (remainder filled in from reference TRBV11-2 and TRBJ1-2): EAGVAQSPRYKIIEKRQSVAFWCNPISGHATLYWYQQILGQGPKLLIQFQNNGVVDDSQLPKDRFSAERLKGVDSTLKIQPAKLEDSAVYLCASSLRQGAGGYTFGSGTRLTVV.

V and J are TRBV24-1 and TRBJ2-1; TRBD1 matches at 8 bases. The CDR3 is made up of 18 amino acids. Germline lookup yields CDR1 KGHDR and CDR2 SFDVKD. The J segment lost 8 bases and the V segment lost 3 bases, leaving 17 bases of the junction unmatched. CDR3 loop: CATSDPTSRQPGGHEQFF. The DNA for the CDR3 is TGTGCCACCAGTGATCCAACGTCCCGACAGCCAGGGGGCCATGAGCAGTTCTTC.

This clonotype was seen ten or more times. The chain couples TRBV27 to TRBJ1-5; tentatively, D is TRBD1 (5 bases). Trimming took 5 bases from V and 1 from J, leaving 21 bases between them. The germline CDR1 and CDR2 sequences are MNHEY and SMNVEV (reference sequence). The CDR3 contains 18 residues. The CDR3: CASSPLPIWGMSNQPQHF. For the CDR3, the DNA is TGTGCCAGCAGTCCACTCCCTATCTGGGGGATGAGCAATCAGCCCCAGCATTTT.

The sample holds a few counts of this clonotype. The chain combines TRBV5-1 with TRBJ1-1; perhaps TRBD1 as D (5 bases). Trimming took 2 bases from V and 5 from J, leaving 13 bases between them. In germline, CDR1 is SGHRS, CDR2 YFSETQ. This CDR3 comprises 14 residues. The CDR3 reads CASSFAGAGTEAFF. The CDR3 nucleotides read TGCGCCAGCAGCTTTGCTGGGGCGGGGACTGAAGCTTTCTTT.

This clonotype was observed many times. The chain uses TRBV20-1 and TRBJ2-1; D is uncertain. From germline, CDR1 is DFQATT and CDR2 SNEGSKA (reference sequence). The CDR3 loop spans 15 amino acids. V lost 0 bases and J lost 6, with 15 bases in between. CDR3 DNA sequence: TGCAGTGCTAGAGAGGGCAGTAGTACTTTCAATGAGCAGTTCTTC. As protein: CSAREGSSTFNEQFF.

This clonotype showed up many times. The chain combines TRBV27 with TRBJ2-7; 7 bases are a match to TRBD2. The CDR3 covers 16 residues. V lost 4 bases and J lost 0; bases outside the gene matches: 9. Looked up from germline, CDR1 is MNHEY and CDR2 is SMNVEV (reference sequence). CDR3 DNA: TGTGCCAGCAGTTCCTTAGCGGGCGACCCCTCCTACGAGCAGTACTTC. Translating gives CASSSLAGDPSYEQYF.

This clonotype has ten or more counts. J is TRBJ1-5 and V is TRBV18, with 8 bases matching TRBD1. The CDR3 sequence is 13 residues long. The V segment lost 6 bases and the J segment 7 bases; nucleotides outside the gene matches: 5. Per the germline V gene, CDR1 is KGHSH and CDR2 is LQKENI. CDR3 in amino acids: CASSSGQEQPQHF. The CDR3 DNA reads TGTGCCAGCTCGTCGGGACAGGAGCAGCCCCAGCATTTT.

This rearrangement joins TRBV19 to TRBJ2-4; D could derive from TRBD1 or TRBD2 (5 bases each). Looked up from germline, CDR1 is LNHDA and CDR2 is SQIVND (reference sequence). The CDR3 length is 15 residues. V dropped 6 bases and J dropped 6 bases, with 18 bases sitting between them. CDR3 region: CASRDGTGSVNIQYF. In DNA, the CDR3 is TGTGCCAGTAGGGACGGGACGGGTAGTGTAAACATTCAGTACTTC.

This clonotype has just a few counts. V gene TRBV6-1 combines with J gene TRBJ2-2; tentative D call: TRBD1 (6 bases). V shed 5 bases and J shed 5 bases, with 15 bases lying between them. The CDR3 runs to 15 residues. Germline V CDR1 and CDR2: MNHNS, SASEGT. This chain's CDR3 is CASSRTWTATGELFF. DNA of the CDR3: TGTGCCAGCAGTAGAACCTGGACAGCGACCGGGGAGCTGTTTTTT.

This clonotype was counted between two and nine times. V usage is TRBV2 and J usage is TRBJ1-4; the D gene is possibly TRBD1 (6 bases). Trimming cost V 5 bases and J 7 bases, with 26 bases left between them. The length of the CDR3 is 18 residues. The germline V gene encodes CDR1 SNHLY and CDR2 FYNNEI. CDR3 DNA sequence: TGTGCCAGCAGTACACCCAACCTCAGGGGAGGTAGAGGTGAAAAACTGTTTTTT. Its protein is CASSTPNLRGGRGEKLFF.

This clonotype occurred many times. The rearrangement links TRBV28 to TRBJ1-2; the match to TRBD1 covers 7 bases. The length of the CDR3 is 16 residues. Unmatched junction bases numbered 17, after V lost 6 bases and J lost 7 bases. Germline-derived CDR1 and CDR2 are MDHEN and SYDVKM. CDR3 nucleotide sequence: TGTGCCAGCAGCATCACTATGCCCGACAGGGTTCCTGGCTACACCTTC. It is translated as CASSITMPDRVPGYTF.

The chain employs TRBV10-1 and TRBJ2-2; D is undetermined. The CDR3 loop spans 12 amino acids. Germline CDR1 and CDR2: WNHNN and SYGVQD (reference sequence). V lost 5 bases to trimming and J lost 6 bases, with 7 bases between them. CDR3 sequence: CASSKEAGELFF. The CDR3 bases are TGCGCCAGCAGTAAGGAAGCCGGGGAGCTGTTTTTT.

A word on this clonotype: This may be a read error: a much more frequent sequence differs by one nucleotide. J is TRBJ2-7 and V is TRBV27, with D perhaps matching TRBD1 (6 bases). The germline gives CDR1 MNHEY, CDR2 SMNVEV (reference sequence). The CDR3 totals 14 residues. The DNA of the CDR3 is TGTGCCGGCAGTTACCTAGGGGACAACTACGAGCAGTACTTC. Its translation: CAGSYLGDNYEQYF.